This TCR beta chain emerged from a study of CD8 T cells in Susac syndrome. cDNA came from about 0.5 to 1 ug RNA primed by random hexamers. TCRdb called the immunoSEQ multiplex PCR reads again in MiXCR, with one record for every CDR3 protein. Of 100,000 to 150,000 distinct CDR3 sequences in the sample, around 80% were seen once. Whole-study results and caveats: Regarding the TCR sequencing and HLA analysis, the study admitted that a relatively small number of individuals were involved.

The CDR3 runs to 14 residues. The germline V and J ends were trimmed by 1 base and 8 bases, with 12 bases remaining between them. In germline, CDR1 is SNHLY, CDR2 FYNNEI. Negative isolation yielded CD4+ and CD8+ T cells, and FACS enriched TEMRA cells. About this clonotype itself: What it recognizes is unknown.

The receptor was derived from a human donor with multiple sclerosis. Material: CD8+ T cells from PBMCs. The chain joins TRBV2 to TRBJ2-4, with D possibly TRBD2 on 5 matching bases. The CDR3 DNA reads TGTGCCAGCAGTGAAGGGGCAGAGAGGGACATTCAGTACTTC. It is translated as CASSEGAERDIQYF.